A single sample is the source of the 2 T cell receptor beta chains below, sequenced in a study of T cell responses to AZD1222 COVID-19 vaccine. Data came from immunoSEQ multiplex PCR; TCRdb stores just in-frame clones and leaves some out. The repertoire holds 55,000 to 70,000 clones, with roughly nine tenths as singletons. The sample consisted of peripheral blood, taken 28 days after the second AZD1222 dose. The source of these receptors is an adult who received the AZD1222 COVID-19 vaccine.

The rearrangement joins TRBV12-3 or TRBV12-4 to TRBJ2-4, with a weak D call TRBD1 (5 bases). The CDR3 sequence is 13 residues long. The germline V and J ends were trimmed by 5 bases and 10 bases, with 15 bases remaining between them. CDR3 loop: CASSQWGTAIQYF. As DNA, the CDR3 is TGTGCCAGCAGTCAGTGGGGCACCGCAATTCAGTACTTC.

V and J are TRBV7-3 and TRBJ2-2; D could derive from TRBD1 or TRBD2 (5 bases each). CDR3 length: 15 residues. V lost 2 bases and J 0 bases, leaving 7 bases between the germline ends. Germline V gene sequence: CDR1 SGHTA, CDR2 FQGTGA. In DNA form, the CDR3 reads TGTGCCAGCAGCTTACAGGGACCGAACACCGGGGAGCTGTTTTTT. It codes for CASSLQGPNTGELFF.